These 18 T cell receptor beta chains originate from one sample sequenced in a study of CD8+CD57+ T cells in acquired aplastic anemia. Genomic DNA provided the template from which TCR beta VDJ and CDR3 profiles were obtained. TCRdb processed the reads anew with MiXCR; each CDR3 protein has one entry. Among 150,000 or so distinct CDR3 sequences, less than 60% were seen once, and the ten largest hold around 3%. Flow cytometry had shown expanded CD8+CD57+ cells in the patients chosen for sequencing. The sample comprised sorted CD4+, CD8+, or CD8+CD57+ T cells (not recorded which) from PBMCs. Receptors originate from a human donor with aplastic anemia.

This chain connects TRBV7-2 to TRBJ1-2, with TRBD1 matching 8 bases. V dropped 5 bases and J dropped 6; count of bases not matched to a gene: 5. Per germline, CDR1 SGHTA and CDR2 FQGNSA. The CDR3 totals 13 residues. The DNA of the CDR3 is TGTGCCAGCAGCCCATCAGGGGGCGATGGCTACACCTTC. This codes for CASSPSGGDGYTF. The entire variable domain, with the rest obtained from reference TRBV7-2 and TRBJ1-2, is as follows: GAGVSQSPSNKVTEKGKDVELRCDPISGHTALYWYRQSLGQGLEFLIYFQGNSAPDKSGLPSDRFSAERTGGSVSTLTIQRTQQEDSAVYLCASSPSGGDGYTFGSGTRLTVV.

This clonotype appeared a single time. Possible read error: a much larger clone is one base away. The chain links TRBV13 to TRBJ1-3; D not certain. Germline CDR1 is PRHDT and CDR2 is FYEKMQ (reference sequence). The CDR3 has 13 residues. Trimming removed 2 bases at V and 3 bases at J, with 5 bases between. CDR3 amino acids: CASSLRIGNTIYF. DNA of the CDR3: TGTGCCAGCAGCTTAAGGATTGGAAACACCATATATTTT.

This chain uses TRBV5-1 with TRBJ2-3; D may match TRBD1 or TRBD2 (5 bases each). Germline loops: CDR1 SGHRS, CDR2 YFSETQ. The CDR3 has 14 amino acids. Trimming cost V 1 base and J 11 bases, with 17 bases left between them. The CDR3 DNA reads as TGCGCCAGCAGCTTGCAACAGGCGGGCTCGAAGCAGTATTTT. This encodes CASSLQQAGSKQYF.

At least ten counts were recorded for this clonotype. This chain uses TRBV20-1 with TRBJ2-7; D unclear. Trimming removed 4 bases at V and 0 bases at J, with 16 bases between. This CDR3 has 15 residues. Germline V gene lookup returns CDR1 DFQATT and CDR2 SNEGSKA (reference sequence). The chain's CDR3 is CSANPDTAFSYEQYF. DNA of the CDR3: TGCAGTGCTAATCCCGACACAGCCTTCTCCTACGAGCAGTACTTC.

The table lists this clonotype with a count of one. The V call is TRBV15, the J call TRBJ2-2; 8 nucleotides line up with TRBD2. The junction had 10 bases not matched to a gene; V was cut back by 0 bases and J by 7 bases. Germline lookup yields CDR1 LNHNV and CDR2 YYDKDF (reference sequence). The CDR3 extends over 17 amino acids. The CDR3 protein is CATSRDPGTSVSGELFF. The CDR3 region has the DNA TGTGCCACCAGCAGAGACCCCGGGACTAGTGTGAGCGGGGAGCTGTTTTTT.

The chain joins TRBV19 to TRBJ2-2; D might be TRBD2 (5 bases). The CDR3 sequence is 14 residues long. Between the trimmed V and J ends, which lost 4 bases and 5 bases, there was a span of 11 bases. CDR1 and CDR2 (germline): LNHDA, SQIVND (reference sequence). The CDR3, as DNA: TGTGCCAGTAGTACGACCGGGATTACCGGGGAGCTGTTTTTT. Translating gives CASSTTGITGELFF.

Comment on this clonotype: The junction and the germline gene differ at one end; a read error may be behind it. The genes are TRBV2 and TRBJ1-6, with D perhaps matching TRBD1 (6 bases). This CDR3 spans 14 amino acids. The germline gives CDR1 SNHLY, CDR2 FYNNEI. The DNA for the CDR3 is TGTGCCAGCAATGAACAGGGAGGATCTTCACCCCTCCACTTT. Its protein is CASNEQGGSSPLHF.

This clonotype occurred a few times. The CDR3 DNA follows: TGTGCCTGGAGACGCCAGGACGGGACTGAAGCTTTCTTT. This encodes CAWRRQDGTEAFF. The chain combines TRBV30 with TRBJ1-1; D call uncertain. The ends were cut back, 3 bases at V and 5 bases at J, with 13 bases in the middle. This CDR3 spans 13 amino acids. Looked up from germline, CDR1 is GTSNPN and CDR2 is SVGIG (reference sequence).

This clonotype was picked up many times. The chain employs TRBV4-2 and TRBJ2-3; the D gene could be TRBD1 or TRBD2 (9 bases each). Germline CDR1 and CDR2: LGHNA and YNFKEQ. Deletions cut 4 bases from V and 4 bases from J, with 27 bases between. The CDR3 runs to 19 residues. CDR3 sequence reads: CASSPEGQGGGRVPDTQYF. The CDR3 nucleotides are TGTGCCAGCAGCCCGGAGGGACAGGGAGGCGGGAGGGTCCCAGATACGCAGTATTTT.

Worth noting for this clonotype: An end of the junction does not agree with germline; a read error may underlie this. This chain links TRBV6-2 or TRBV6-3 with TRBJ1-5; D gene unclear. The CDR3 spans 13 residues. CDR1 and CDR2 from the germline V gene are MNHEY and SVGEGT. The CDR3 sequence is CASNYFIDQPQHF. CDR3 DNA sequence: TGTGCCAGCAATTACTTTATCGATCAGCCCCAGCATTTT.

This clonotype has ten or more counts. The J gene is TRBJ2-5, the V gene TRBV2; TRBD2 matches 12 bases. Trimming at V came to 4 bases and at J to 7 bases, leaving 10 bases not matched to a gene. The germline CDR1 and CDR2 sequences are SNHLY and FYNNEI. The CDR3 covers 16 residues. The CDR3 DNA reads TGTGCCAGCAGTGGGACTAGCGGGGCTACACTTGGGACCCAGTACTTC. Translated: CASSGTSGATLGTQYF.

V usage is TRBV7-8 and J usage is TRBJ2-3, with 8 nucleotides matching TRBD1. The CDR3 contains 16 residues. From germline, CDR1 is SGHVS and CDR2 FQNEAQ. V lost 5 bases to trimming and J lost 6 bases; unmatched junction nucleotides: 13. CDR3 in amino acids: CASSTAGTGLQDTQYF. In nucleotides, the CDR3 is TGTGCCAGCAGCACCGCCGGGACAGGATTACAGGATACGCAGTATTTT.

Remarks on this clonotype: Being one base from a much bigger clone, this may be a read error. V and J are TRBV11-1 and TRBJ1-1; possibly TRBD1 for D (6 bases). Germline values: CDR1 SGHAT, CDR2 FQDESV (reference sequence). The ends were cut back, 8 bases at V and 0 bases at J, with 22 bases in the middle. This CDR3 is 17 amino acids long. This CDR3 is CASSGQSQYDMNTEAFF. In nucleotides, the CDR3 is TGTGCCAGCTCTGGACAGAGTCAATACGACATGAACACTGAAGCTTTCTTT.

The rearrangement links TRBV15 to TRBJ2-7; D remains ambiguous. The V end was cut by 1 base, the J end by 1 base, with 8 bases between. CDR1 LNHNV and CDR2 YYDKDF come from the germline V gene (reference sequence). The CDR3 covers 14 residues. DNA of the CDR3: TGTGCCACCAGCAGAGCCCTGATATCCTACGAGCAGTACTTC. Translated, it gives CATSRALISYEQYF. Together with reference TRBV15 and TRBJ2-7, the CDR3 gives the full variable domain: DAMVIQNPRYQVTQFGKPVTLSCSQTLNHNVMYWYQQKSSQAPKLLFHYYDKDFNNEADTPDNFQSRRPNTSFCFLDIRSPGLGDTAMYLCATSRALISYEQYFGPGTRLTVT.

The rearrangement joins TRBV2 to TRBJ2-7, with 9 bases matching TRBD1. The junction had 7 bases not matched to a gene; V was cut back by 7 bases and J by 6 bases. This CDR3 has 13 residues. Looked up from germline, CDR1 is SNHLY and CDR2 is FYNNEI. CDR3 amino acids: CASTRDRVGEQYF. CDR3 in DNA: TGTGCCAGCACTCGGGACAGGGTTGGCGAGCAGTACTTC.

The table lists this clonotype with many counts. The chain recombines TRBV19 with TRBJ2-1, with 12 bases that match TRBD1. This CDR3 contains 18 residues. Per the germline V gene, CDR1 is LNHDA and CDR2 is SQIVND (reference sequence). J lost 2 bases, V lost 5 bases, and 10 bases had no gene match. The CDR3 coding sequence is TGTGCCAGTAGTTTGGGACAGGGGGCTAGAAGGGCCTACAATGAGCAGTTCTTC. Its translation: CASSLGQGARRAYNEQFF.

The chain recombines TRBV20-1 with TRBJ2-1; 8 bases line up with TRBD2. The length of the CDR3 is 13 residues. The germline V gene encodes CDR1 DFQATT and CDR2 SNEGSKA (reference sequence). The CDR3 nucleotides are TGCAAAACTAGCGGCCAAACGAGCTCTGAGCAGTTCTTC. Translation: CKTSGQTSSEQFF.

In its sample, this clonotype was seen many times. This chain connects TRBV5-6 to TRBJ2-7; a weak D match, TRBD1 (5 bases). The CDR3 covers 11 residues. V lost 2 bases and J 7 bases, leaving 7 bases between the germline ends. CDR1 and CDR2 (germline): SGHDT, YYEEEE. The CDR3 loop is CASSFRQEQYF. The CDR3 DNA is TGTGCCAGCAGCTTCCGACAGGAGCAGTACTTC.